This TCR beta chain was identified during a study of blood T cell repertoires in COVID-19. Background on the study: Nucleic acid was either cDNA or gDNA, and it came from T cells, B-cell-depleted T cells, or PBMCs.

Germline CDR1 is MNHEY and CDR2 is SVGEGT. Trimming pared 4 bases from V and 8 bases from J, leaving 8 bases between. CDR3 length: 11 amino acids. Measured with immunoSEQ multiplex PCR; TCRdb has only the in-frame clones, and not every one. The sample yields 95,000 to 100,000 clones, 70% to 90% seen once. The sequence came from a human donor with COVID-19, enrolled during active disease. The donor label of this sample is uncertain. This chain links TRBV6-2 or TRBV6-3 with TRBJ1-2; no clear D gene. Specimen: peripheral blood. CDR3: CASSSGEGYTF. CDR3 sequence (DNA): TGTGCCAGCAGTTCGGGAGAGGGCTACACCTTC.